The TCR beta chain under discussion was sequenced for a study of Ad26.COV2.S vaccination and SARS-CoV-2 variants. Whole-study findings and limits: Those who received the vaccine showed greater spike-specific TCR breadth than those given placebo. It was reported that spike-specific CD8+ and CD4+ T cell responses were substantially broad after vaccination. Breadth and depth estimates from TCRs may understate total T cell responses.

The sample's treatment: roughly 20 received Ad26.COV2.S at low or high dose, single or two shots; 5 received placebo; per-sample allocation not given. Sampling was done on day 63 after the first vaccine or placebo injection. This CDR3 has 14 residues. From germline, CDR1 is SGHTA and CDR2 FQGNSA. Trimming left V 0 bases short and J 7 bases short, with 10 bases between. With respect to this clone: The target antigen is unknown.

Libraries were prepared by immunoSEQ multiplex PCR; TCRdb keeps only in-frame clonotypes and omits some of them. The table has about 350,000 clones, roughly 84% seen once. The receptor comes from a person between 18 and 65 years old who received the Ad26.COV2.S COVID-19 vaccine or a placebo. The source material was peripheral blood, sampled in a trial of Ad26.COV2.S vaccine versus placebo. The rearrangement uses TRBV7-2 and TRBJ1-5; maybe TRBD1 (5 bases). DNA of the CDR3: TGTGCCAGCAGCTTAGCAGGGGAAGGACAGCCCCAGCATTTT. This encodes CASSLAGEGQPQHF.